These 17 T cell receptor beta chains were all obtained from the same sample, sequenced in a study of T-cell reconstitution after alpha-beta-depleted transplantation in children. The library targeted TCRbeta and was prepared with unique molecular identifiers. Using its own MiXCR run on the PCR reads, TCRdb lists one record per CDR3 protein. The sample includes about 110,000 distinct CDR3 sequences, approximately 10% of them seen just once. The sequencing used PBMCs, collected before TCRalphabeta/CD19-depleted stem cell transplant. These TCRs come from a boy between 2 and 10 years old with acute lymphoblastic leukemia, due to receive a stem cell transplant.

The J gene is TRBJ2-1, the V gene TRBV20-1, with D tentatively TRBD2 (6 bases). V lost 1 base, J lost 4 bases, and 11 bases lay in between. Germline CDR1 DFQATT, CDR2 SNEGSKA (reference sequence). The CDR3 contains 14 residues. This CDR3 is CSARGEVRYNEQFF. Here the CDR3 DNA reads TGCAGTGCTAGAGGGGAGGTGAGGTACAATGAGCAGTTCTTC.

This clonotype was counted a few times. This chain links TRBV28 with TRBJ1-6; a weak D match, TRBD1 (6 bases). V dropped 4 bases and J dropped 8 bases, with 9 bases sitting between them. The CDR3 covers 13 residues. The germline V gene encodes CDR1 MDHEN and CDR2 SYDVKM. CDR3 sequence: CASSYPGDSPLHF. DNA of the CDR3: TGTGCCAGCAGTTACCCAGGGGATTCACCCCTCCACTTT. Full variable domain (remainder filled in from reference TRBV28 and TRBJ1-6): DVKVTQSSRYLVKRTGEKVFLECVQDMDHENMFWYRQDPGLGLRLIYFSYDVKMKEKGDIPEGYSVSREKKERFSLILESASTNQTSMYLCASSYPGDSPLHFGNGTRLTVT.

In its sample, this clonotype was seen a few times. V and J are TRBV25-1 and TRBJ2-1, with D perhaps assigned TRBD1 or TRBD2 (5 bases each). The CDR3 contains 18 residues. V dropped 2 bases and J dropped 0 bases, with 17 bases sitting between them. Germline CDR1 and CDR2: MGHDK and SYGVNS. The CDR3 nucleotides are TGTGCCAGCAGTGAACCCTCGGGACCTGCGAGCTCCTACAATGAGCAGTTCTTC. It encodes CASSEPSGPASSYNEQFF.

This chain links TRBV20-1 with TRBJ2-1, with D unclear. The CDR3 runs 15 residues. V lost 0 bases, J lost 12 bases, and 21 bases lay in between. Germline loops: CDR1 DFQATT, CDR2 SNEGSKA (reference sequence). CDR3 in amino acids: CSAREAQKDNLGQFF. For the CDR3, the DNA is TGCAGTGCTAGAGAGGCCCAGAAGGATAATCTGGGGCAGTTCTTC.

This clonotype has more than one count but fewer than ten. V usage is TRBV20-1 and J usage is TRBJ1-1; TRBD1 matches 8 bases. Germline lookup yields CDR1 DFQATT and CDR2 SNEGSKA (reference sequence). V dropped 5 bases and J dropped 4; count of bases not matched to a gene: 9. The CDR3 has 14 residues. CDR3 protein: CSAPRQGRPTEAFF. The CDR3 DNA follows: TGCAGTGCTCCCCGACAGGGGCGGCCCACTGAAGCTTTCTTT.

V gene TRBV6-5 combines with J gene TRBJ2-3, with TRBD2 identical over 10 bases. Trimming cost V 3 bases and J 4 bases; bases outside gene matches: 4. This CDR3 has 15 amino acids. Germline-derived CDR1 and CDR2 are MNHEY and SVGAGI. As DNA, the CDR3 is TGTGCCAGCAGTTATTCTAGCGGGAGATCAGATACGCAGTATTTT. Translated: CASSYSSGRSDTQYF.

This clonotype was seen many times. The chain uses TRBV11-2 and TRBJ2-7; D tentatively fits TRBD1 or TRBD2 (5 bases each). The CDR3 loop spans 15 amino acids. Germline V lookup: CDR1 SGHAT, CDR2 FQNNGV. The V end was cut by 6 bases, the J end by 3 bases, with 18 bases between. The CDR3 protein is CASSRNRDGYYEQYF. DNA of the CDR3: TGTGCCAGCAGTCGGAACCGGGACGGCTACTACGAGCAGTACTTC. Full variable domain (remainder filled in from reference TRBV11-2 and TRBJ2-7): EAGVAQSPRYKIIEKRQSVAFWCNPISGHATLYWYQQILGQGPKLLIQFQNNGVVDDSQLPKDRFSAERLKGVDSTLKIQPAKLEDSAVYLCASSRNRDGYYEQYFGPGTRLTVT.

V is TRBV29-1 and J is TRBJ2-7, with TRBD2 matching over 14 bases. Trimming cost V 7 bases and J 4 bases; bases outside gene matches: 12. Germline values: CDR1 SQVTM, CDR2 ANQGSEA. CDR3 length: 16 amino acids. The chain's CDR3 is CSAEGGLAGVNYEQYF. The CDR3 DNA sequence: TGCAGCGCCGAGGGGGGACTAGCGGGAGTGAATTACGAGCAGTACTTC.

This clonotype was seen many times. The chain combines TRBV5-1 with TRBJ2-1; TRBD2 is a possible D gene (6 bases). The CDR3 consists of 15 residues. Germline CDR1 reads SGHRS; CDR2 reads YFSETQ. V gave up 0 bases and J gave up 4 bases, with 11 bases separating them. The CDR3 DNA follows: TGCGCCAGCAGCTTGGATGGCGGGACTTACAATGAGCAGTTCTTC. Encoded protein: CASSLDGGTYNEQFF. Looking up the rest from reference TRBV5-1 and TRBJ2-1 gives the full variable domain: KAGVTQTPRYLIKTRGQQVTLSCSPISGHRSVSWYQQTPGQGLQFLFEYFSETQRNKGNFPGRFSGRQFSNSRSEMNVSTLELGDSALYLCASSLDGGTYNEQFFGPGTRLTVL.

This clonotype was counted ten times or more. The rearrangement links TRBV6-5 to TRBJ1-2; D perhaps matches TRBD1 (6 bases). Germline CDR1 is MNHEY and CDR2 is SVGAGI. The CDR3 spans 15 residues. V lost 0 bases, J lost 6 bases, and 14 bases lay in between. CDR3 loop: CASSYSWGQGNGYTF. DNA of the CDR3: TGTGCCAGCAGTTACTCCTGGGGGCAGGGCAATGGCTACACCTTC.

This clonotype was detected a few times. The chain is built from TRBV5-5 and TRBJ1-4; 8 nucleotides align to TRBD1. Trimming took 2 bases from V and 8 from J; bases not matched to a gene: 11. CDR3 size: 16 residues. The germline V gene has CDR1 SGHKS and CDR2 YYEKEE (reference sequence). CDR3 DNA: TGTGCCAGCAGCTTAAGGACAGGGAACGTTCAGGAAAAACTGTTTTTT. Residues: CASSLRTGNVQEKLFF.

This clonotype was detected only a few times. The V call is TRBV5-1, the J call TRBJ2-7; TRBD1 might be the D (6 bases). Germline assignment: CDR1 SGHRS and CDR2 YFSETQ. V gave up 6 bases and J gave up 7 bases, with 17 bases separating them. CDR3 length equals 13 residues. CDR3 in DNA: TGCGCCAGCAAGGGGGAAAATTTGGGAGAGCAGTACTTC. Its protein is CASKGENLGEQYF.

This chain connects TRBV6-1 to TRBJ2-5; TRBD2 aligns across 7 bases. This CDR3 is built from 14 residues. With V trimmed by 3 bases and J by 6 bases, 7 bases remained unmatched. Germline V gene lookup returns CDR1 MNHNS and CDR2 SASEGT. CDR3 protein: CASSEGGGKQTQYF. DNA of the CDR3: TGTGCCAGCAGTGAGGGGGGGGGAAAACAGACCCAGTACTTC.

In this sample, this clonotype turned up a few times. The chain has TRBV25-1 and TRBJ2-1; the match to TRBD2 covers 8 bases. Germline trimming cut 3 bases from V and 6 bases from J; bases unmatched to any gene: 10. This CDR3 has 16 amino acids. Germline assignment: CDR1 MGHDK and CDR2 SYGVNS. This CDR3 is CASSDYPGGAGNEQFF. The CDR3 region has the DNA TGTGCCAGCAGTGATTACCCCGGGGGGGCCGGCAATGAGCAGTTCTTC.

CDR3 sequence (DNA): TGCAGTGCTAGAACCTGGGGATACCTCAATGAGCAGTTCTTC. Translation gives CSARTWGYLNEQFF. The rearrangement uses TRBV20-1 and TRBJ2-1, with D unclear. From germline, CDR1 is DFQATT and CDR2 SNEGSKA (reference sequence). The CDR3 length is 14 residues. V was shortened by 2 bases and J by 6 bases, with 14 bases between the two germline ends.

This chain's CDR3 is CASSPRTGAIDYGYTF. CDR3 nucleotides: TGTGCCAGCTCACCACGGACAGGGGCGATTGACTATGGCTACACCTTC. The genes are TRBV18 and TRBJ1-2; 9 bases are a match to TRBD1. The CDR3 covers 16 residues. V lost 1 base, J lost 3 bases, and 6 bases stayed unmatched. The germline gives CDR1 KGHSH, CDR2 LQKENI. The whole variable domain, remainder taken from reference TRBV18 and TRBJ1-2, is NAGVMQNPRHLVRRRGQEARLRCSPMKGHSHVYWYRQLPEEGLKFMVYLQKENIIDESGMPKERFSAEFPKEGPSILRIQQVVRGDSAAYFCASSPRTGAIDYGYTFGSGTRLTVV.

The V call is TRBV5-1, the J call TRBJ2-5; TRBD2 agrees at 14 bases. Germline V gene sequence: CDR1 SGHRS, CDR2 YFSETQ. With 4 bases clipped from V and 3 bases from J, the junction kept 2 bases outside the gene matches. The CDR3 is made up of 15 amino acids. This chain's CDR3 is CASSTGLAGEETQYF. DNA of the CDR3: TGCGCCAGCAGCACGGGACTAGCGGGAGAAGAGACCCAGTACTTC.